These 6 T cell receptor beta chains originate from one sample sequenced in a study of cytomegalovirus exposure and HLA in healthy donors. 13 Jbeta primers and 60 Vbeta primers were used for the PCR. Only in-frame clones appear in the TCRdb table, and some are missing; sequencing was by immunoSEQ multiplex PCR. The sample records fewer than 120,000 clones, approximately 82% being singletons. Specimen: PBMCs. Every receptor here comes from a man in his thirties or forties in good health and CMV-seropositive.

The rearrangement uses TRBV5-1 and TRBJ1-2; 9 bases map to TRBD1. This CDR3 spans 15 amino acids. Germline V lookup: CDR1 SGHRS, CDR2 YFSETQ. J lost 2 bases, V lost 1 base, and 3 bases had no gene match. The CDR3 region is CASSLTGGVNYGYTF. The DNA of the CDR3 is TGCGCCAGCAGCTTGACAGGGGGCGTAAACTATGGCTACACCTTC.

The J gene is TRBJ1-2, the V gene TRBV6-6; TRBD1 matches at 8 bases. The CDR3 contains 15 residues. V lost 2 bases and J lost 4; bases outside the gene matches: 6. Per germline, CDR1 MNHNY and CDR2 SVGAGI (reference sequence). CDR3 in amino acids: CASSYGDRGSYGYTF. The CDR3 DNA reads as TGTGCCAGCAGTTACGGAGACAGGGGCAGCTATGGCTACACCTTC.

The chain links TRBV10-2 to TRBJ2-3, with TRBD2 as a possible D gene (7 bases). In germline, CDR1 is WSHSY, CDR2 SAAADI. This CDR3 region has 15 residues. The V and J ends lost 1 base and 6 bases respectively, with 14 bases between them. The CDR3 nucleotides read TGCGCCAGCAGTGAGTTGGAGGGGGGGAGGGATACGCAGTATTTT. This codes for CASSELEGGRDTQYF.

V gene TRBV7-9 combines with J gene TRBJ2-1; 9 positions agree with TRBD1. V gave up 5 bases and J gave up 8 bases; unmatched junction bases: 13. This CDR3 contains 16 residues. Germline lookup yields CDR1 SEHNR and CDR2 FQNEAQ (reference sequence). Written as DNA, the CDR3 is TGTGCCAGCAGCCCAAGACCCGGACAGGGGAGGTATGAGCAGTTCTTC. Encoded protein: CASSPRPGQGRYEQFF. Looking up the rest from reference TRBV7-9 and TRBJ2-1 gives the full variable domain: DTGVSQNPRHKITKRGQNVTFRCDPISEHNRLYWYRQTLGQGPEFLTYFQNEAQLEKSRLLSDRFSAERPKGSFSTLEIQRTEQGDSAMYLCASSPRPGQGRYEQFFGPGTRLTVL.

This chain uses TRBV7-9 with TRBJ2-7; D remains unclear. V lost 5 bases and J lost 3, with 11 bases in between. The length of the CDR3 is 13 residues. Germline lookup yields CDR1 SEHNR and CDR2 FQNEAQ (reference sequence). CDR3 DNA: TGTGCCAGCAGCCCCTACGGTAGCTACGAGCAGTACTTC. Translating gives CASSPYGSYEQYF.

The chain carries TRBV6-1 and TRBJ2-5; possibly TRBD1 for D (5 bases). V lost 0 bases and J lost 5, with 13 bases in between. The CDR3 totals 15 residues. CDR1 is MNHNS and CDR2 is SASEGT in the germline V gene. CDR3 coding DNA: TGTGCCAGCAGTGAAGCGCGCAGGGAACGGGAGACCCAGTACTTC. Amino acids: CASSEARRERETQYF.